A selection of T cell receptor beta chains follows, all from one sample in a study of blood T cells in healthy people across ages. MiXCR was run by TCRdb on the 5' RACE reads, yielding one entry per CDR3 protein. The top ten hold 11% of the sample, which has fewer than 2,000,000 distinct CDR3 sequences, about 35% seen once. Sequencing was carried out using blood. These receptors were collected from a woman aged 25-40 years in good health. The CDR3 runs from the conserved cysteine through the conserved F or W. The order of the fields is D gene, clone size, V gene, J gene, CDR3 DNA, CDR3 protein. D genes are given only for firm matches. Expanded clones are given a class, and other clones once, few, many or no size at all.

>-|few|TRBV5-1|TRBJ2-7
TGCGCCAGCAGCTTGCCGGACACCAGCTACACCTACGAGCAGTACTTC
CASSLPDTSYTYEQYF
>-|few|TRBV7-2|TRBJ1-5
TGTGCCAGCAGCTTAGTAGACAGACCTCAAGGGCCCCAGCATTTT
CASSLVDRPQGPQHF
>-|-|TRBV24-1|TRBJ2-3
TGTGCCACCAGTGATTTACAGGGCCCAGATACGCAGTATTTT
CATSDLQGPDTQYF
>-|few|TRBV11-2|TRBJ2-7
TGTGCCAGCACCCAACTAGAGGGGGGCTCATACGAGCAGTACTTC
CASTQLEGGSYEQYF
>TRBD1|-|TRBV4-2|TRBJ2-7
TGTGACAGCAGCCCCCAGGGGGGGACAGGGACCTTCTACGAGCAGTACTTC
CDSSPQGGTGTFYEQYF
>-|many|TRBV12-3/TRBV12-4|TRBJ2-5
TGTGCCAGCAGTCCCTCCGGGGCTCACGCGGAAGAGACCCAGTACTTC
CASSPSGAHAEETQYF
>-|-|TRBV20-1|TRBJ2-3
TGCAGTGCCAAGCGAGGGGCGAGGGCAGATACGCAGTATTTT
CSAKRGARADTQYF
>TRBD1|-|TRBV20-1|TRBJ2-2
TGCAGTGCTCGGGACAGGGAGACCACCGGGGAGCGGTTTTTT
CSARDRETTGERFF
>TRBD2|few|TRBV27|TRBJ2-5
TGTGCCAGCAGCCCCGGGACTAGCGGGAGTAGGACCCAGTACTTC
CASSPGTSGSRTQYF
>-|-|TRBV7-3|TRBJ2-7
TGTGCCAGCAGCTTAGGTCAGGGCAACAATGAGCAGTACTTC
CASSLGQGNNEQYF
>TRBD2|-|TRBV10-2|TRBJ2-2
TGCGCCAGCAATGGCGGGAGAGGGACCGGGGAGCTGTTTTTT
CASNGGRGTGELFF
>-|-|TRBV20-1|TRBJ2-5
TGCAGTGCTAGAGCTCATAGCGGATACCGAGAGACCCAGTACTTC
CSARAHSGYRETQYF
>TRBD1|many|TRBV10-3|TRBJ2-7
TGTGCCACCAAAGCGGACAGGGGTTACGAGCAGTACTTC
CATKADRGYEQYF
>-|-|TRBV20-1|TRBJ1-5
TGCAGTGCTCATGACCCGTATAGCAATCAGCCCCAGCATTTT
CSAHDPYSNQPQHF
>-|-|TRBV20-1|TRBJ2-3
TGCAGTGCCTCTCGAGGAGCAGATACGCAGTATTTT
CSASRGADTQYF
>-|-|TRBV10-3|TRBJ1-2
TGTGCCATCAGTGAGGGCGGGAACTATGGCTACACCTTC
CAISEGGNYGYTF
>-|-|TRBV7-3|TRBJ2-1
TGTGCCAGCAGCAAGACTCGGGGCAATGAGCAGTTCTTC
CASSKTRGNEQFF
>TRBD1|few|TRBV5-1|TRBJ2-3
TGCGCCAGCAGCTTCGGAGGACAGGGGACAGATACGCAGTATTTT
CASSFGGQGTDTQYF
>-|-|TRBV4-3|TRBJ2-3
TGCGCCAGCAGCCAAGATAGGCCTAGCTTTGCCACAGATACGCAGTATTTT
CASSQDRPSFATDTQYF
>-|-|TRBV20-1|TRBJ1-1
TGCAGTGCTAGAACTCAGAAAACTGAAGCTTTCTTT
CSARTQKTEAFF
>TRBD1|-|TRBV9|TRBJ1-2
TGTGCCAGCAGCTACCAAGACAGGGATAAGTATGGCTACACCTTC
CASSYQDRDKYGYTF
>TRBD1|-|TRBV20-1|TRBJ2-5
TGCAGTGCTACGGACAGGGGCGGGGGAGAGACCCAGTACTTC
CSATDRGGGETQYF
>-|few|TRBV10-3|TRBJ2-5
TGTGCCATCAGTGAGCCGGGGACAAGCGCGGAGACCCAGTACTTC
CAISEPGTSAETQYF
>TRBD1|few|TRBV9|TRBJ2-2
TGTGCCAGCAGCCCTCGGGACAGGGGGTCGTCAACCGGGGAGCTGTTTTTT
CASSPRDRGSSTGELFF
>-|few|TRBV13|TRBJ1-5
TGTGCCAGCACGAGGGGGGCACGGCAGCCCCAGCATTTT
CASTRGARQPQHF
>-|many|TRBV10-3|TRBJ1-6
TGTGCCATCAGTGAGGGGACACCTCAGAATTCACCCCTCCACTTT
CAISEGTPQNSPLHF
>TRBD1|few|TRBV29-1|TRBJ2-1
TGCAGCGTCGTCGGGACAGGGGTTGAGCAGTTCTTC
CSVVGTGVEQFF
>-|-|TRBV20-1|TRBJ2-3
TGCACCCCCAGGGGGGGCTCCTCAGATACGCAGTATTTT
CTPRGGSSDTQYF
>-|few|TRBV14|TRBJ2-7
TGTGCCAGCAGCCACCTAGTAACCTACGAGCAGTACTTC
CASSHLVTYEQYF
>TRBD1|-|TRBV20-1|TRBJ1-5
TGCAGTGTTAGAGGGACAGATAGCAATCAGCCCCAGCATTTT
CSVRGTDSNQPQHF
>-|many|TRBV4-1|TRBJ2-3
TGCGCCAGCAGCCCCCTTGGCGGATTCACAGATACGCAGTATTTT
CASSPLGGFTDTQYF
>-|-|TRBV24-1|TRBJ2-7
TGTGCCACCAGTGACCCACGGGACGGCCACTACGAGCAGTACTTC
CATSDPRDGHYEQYF
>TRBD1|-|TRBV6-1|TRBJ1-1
TGTGCCAGCAGTGGCCGGGACAGGATTTCTGAAGCTTTCTTT
CASSGRDRISEAFF
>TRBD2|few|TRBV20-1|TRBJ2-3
TGCAGTGCTGCCTTTGGACTAGCGGGCGCAGATACGCAGTATTTT
CSAAFGLAGADTQYF
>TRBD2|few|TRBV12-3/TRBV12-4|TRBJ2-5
TGTGCCAGCAGTTTTCAAGCGGGAGTGGAGACCCAGTACTTC
CASSFQAGVETQYF
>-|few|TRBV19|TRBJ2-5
TGTGCCAGTAGTATCCCGACTAGGTTCGGTGAGACCCAGTACTTC
CASSIPTRFGETQYF
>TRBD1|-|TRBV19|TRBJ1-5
TGTGCCAGTAGTAACAGGGGTTTGACGATCACGACCCAGCATTTT
CASSNRGLTITTQHF
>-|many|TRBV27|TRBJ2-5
TGTGCCAGCAGCCGGGGATCAGAGACCCAGTACTTC
CASSRGSETQYF
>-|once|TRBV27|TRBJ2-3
TGTGCCAGCAGTTTACGATATGGTCGGACTACCAAAACTAAAGATACGCAGTATTTT
CASSLRYGRTTKTKDTQYF
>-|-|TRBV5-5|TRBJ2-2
TGTGCCAGCAGCCCGCTTCTTGCGGGGGCTTTCACCGGGGAGCTGTTTTTT
CASSPLLAGAFTGELFF
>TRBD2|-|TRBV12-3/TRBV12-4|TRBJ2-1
TGTGCCAGCAGTTTAGGGGGGGGTTTCGATCCTTACAATGAGCAGTTCTTC
CASSLGGGFDPYNEQFF
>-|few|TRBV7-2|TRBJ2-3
TGTGCCAGCAGCGTGGGGACTTCAGATACGCAGTATTTT
CASSVGTSDTQYF